The next 29 T cell receptor beta chains were all read from a single sample in a study of cytomegalovirus exposure and HLA in healthy donors. 60 Vbeta and 13 Jbeta primers were used in PCR. TCRdb keeps only in-frame clones here, not all; method: immunoSEQ multiplex PCR. The sample holds 100,000 to 120,000 clones, roughly 72% seen once. The sequenced sample was PBMCs. Receptors were obtained from a woman aged 40 to 50 in good health and CMV-seropositive.

This clone was observed a handful of times. The chain is built from TRBV7-2 and TRBJ1-2; D is undetermined. Trimming cost V 3 bases and J 2 bases, with 4 bases left between them. CDR1 is SGHTA and CDR2 is FQGNSA in the germline V gene. CDR3 length equals 12 residues. The DNA of the CDR3 is TGTGCCAGCAGCTTCTCGAACTATGGCTACACCTTC. Amino acids: CASSFSNYGYTF.

CDR3 residues: CASLGLFSNEQFF. DNA for the CDR3: TGTGCCAGCCTAGGACTTTTTTCCAATGAGCAGTTCTTC. The V call is TRBV6-5, the J call TRBJ2-1; possible D gene TRBD2, 5 bases. V lost 8 bases and J lost 6, with 14 bases in between. CDR1 MNHEY and CDR2 SVGAGI come from the germline V gene. The CDR3 loop spans 13 amino acids.

V gene TRBV30 combines with J gene TRBJ1-4; TRBD1 agrees at 9 bases. CDR3 length: 14 residues. CDR1 and CDR2 (germline): GTSNPN, SVGIG (reference sequence). Trimming took 3 bases from V and 7 from J; bases not matched to a gene: 6. The CDR3 protein is CAWSRTGGGEKLFF. The CDR3, as DNA: TGTGCCTGGAGCAGAACAGGGGGCGGTGAAAAACTGTTTTTT.

The chain recombines TRBV11-3 with TRBJ1-1; D gene ambiguous. V lost 1 base and J 10 bases, leaving 13 bases between the germline ends. CDR3 length: 13 amino acids. CDR1 is SGHNT and CDR2 is YENEEA in the germline V gene. The CDR3 bases are TGTGCCAGCAGCTTAGGAGGAGCGGTGATAGCTTTCTTT. Amino acids: CASSLGGAVIAFF.

The J gene is TRBJ1-1, the V gene TRBV27; D unresolved. The germline CDR1 and CDR2 sequences are MNHEY and SMNVEV (reference sequence). CDR3 length equals 15 residues. Trimming removed 0 bases at V and 6 bases at J, with 14 bases between. In DNA form, the CDR3 reads TGTGCCAGCAGTTTATCGCCCCGAGCCCGCGCTGAAGCTTTCTTT. Protein sequence: CASSLSPRARAEAFF.

The gene calls are TRBV6-1 and TRBJ2-3; 7 bases agree with TRBD2. This CDR3 contains 16 residues. The V gene end was trimmed by 0 bases and the J gene end by 1 base; junction bases not matched to a gene: 4. Germline loops: CDR1 MNHNS, CDR2 SASEGT. CDR3 amino acids: CASSEAGGSGTDTQYF. The DNA for the CDR3 is TGTGCCAGCAGTGAAGCGGGGGGGTCGGGCACAGATACGCAGTATTTT.

This sequence joins TRBV19 and TRBJ2-3; D not resolved. The germline V and J ends were trimmed by 3 bases and 0 bases, with 7 bases remaining between them. Germline values: CDR1 LNHDA, CDR2 SQIVND (reference sequence). CDR3 length equals 14 residues. The CDR3 bases are TGTGCCAGTAGTATCATGCAGAGCACAGATACGCAGTATTTT. This codes for CASSIMQSTDTQYF.

The chain is built from TRBV13 and TRBJ1-2; TRBD1 matches 8 bases. In germline, CDR1 is PRHDT, CDR2 FYEKMQ (reference sequence). This CDR3 spans 14 amino acids. V lost 1 base to trimming and J lost 7 bases; unmatched junction nucleotides: 5. CDR3 loop: CASSLAGGVGGYTF. CDR3 in DNA: TGTGCCAGCAGCTTAGCAGGGGGCGTGGGTGGCTACACCTTC.

There are a few counts of this clone. This sequence joins TRBV7-8 and TRBJ2-7; 10 nucleotides line up with TRBD2. Germline V lookup: CDR1 SGHVS, CDR2 FQNEAQ. V shed 5 bases and J 2 bases; nucleotides not matched to a gene: 12. The CDR3 covers 17 residues. The DNA for the CDR3 is TGTGCCAGCAGCCCAATGGGGGTGAGCGGGAGGGCCTACGAGCAGTACTTC. Amino acid sequence: CASSPMGVSGRAYEQYF.

Concerning this clone: This sample includes further DNA sequences coding for the same CDR3. In DNA, the CDR3 is TGTGCCAGCAGCGTAGGGGTAGGGGGGACAGGGTGGACAGATACGCAGTATTTT. As protein: CASSVGVGGTGWTDTQYF. This chain joins TRBV9 and TRBJ2-3; 9 nucleotides align to TRBD1. The CDR3 length is 18 residues. V trimming: 0 bases; J trimming: 3 bases; junction bases outside the gene matches: 11. Per germline, CDR1 SGDLS and CDR2 YYNGEE.

The chain couples TRBV7-9 to TRBJ1-3; D unresolved. This CDR3 has 12 amino acids. V lost 5 bases and J lost 9, with 11 bases in between. Germline values: CDR1 SEHNR, CDR2 FQNEAQ (reference sequence). In DNA, the CDR3 is TGTGCCAGCAGCCCTTCGGGAGGCACCATATATTTT. It translates to CASSPSGGTIYF.

This chain links TRBV7-6 with TRBJ2-7; 9 bases match TRBD1. The CDR3 sequence is 15 residues long. Trimming took 2 bases from V and 5 from J; bases not matched to a gene: 7. Looked up from germline, CDR1 is SGHVS and CDR2 is FNYEAQ. The CDR3 sequence: CASSLRGQGLHEQYF. The CDR3 bases are TGTGCCAGCAGCTTAAGGGGACAGGGTCTCCACGAGCAGTACTTC.

This chain uses TRBV18 with TRBJ1-4; D call uncertain. V was trimmed by 1 base and J by 0 bases, leaving 9 bases between them. This CDR3 contains 16 residues. The germline CDR1 and CDR2 sequences are KGHSH and LQKENI. This CDR3 is CASSPQTLATNEKLFF. In DNA, the CDR3 is TGTGCCAGCTCACCACAGACACTTGCAACTAATGAAAAACTGTTTTTT.

The CDR3, as DNA: TGCGCCAGCAGCATGGGGACATTTACTGAAGCTTTCTTT. Translating it yields CASSMGTFTEAFF. The V call is TRBV5-1, the J call TRBJ1-1, with D tentatively TRBD1 (6 bases). Germline V lookup: CDR1 SGHRS, CDR2 YFSETQ. The CDR3 has 13 amino acids. V was trimmed by 4 bases and J by 5 bases, leaving 12 bases between them.

The chain uses TRBV18 and TRBJ2-5, with TRBD2 matching over 8 bases. This CDR3 region has 15 residues. Germline assignment: CDR1 KGHSH and CDR2 LQKENI. Trimming removed 2 bases from V and 5 bases from J; junction bases left unmatched: 7. This chain's CDR3 is CASSPRTSPRETQYF. The CDR3 coding sequence is TGTGCCAGCTCACCAAGGACTAGCCCGCGGGAGACCCAGTACTTC. Full variable domain (rest looked up from reference TRBV18 and TRBJ2-5): NAGVMQNPRHLVRRRGQEARLRCSPMKGHSHVYWYRQLPEEGLKFMVYLQKENIIDESGMPKERFSAEFPKEGPSILRIQQVVRGDSAAYFCASSPRTSPRETQYFGPGTRLLVL.

The chain recombines TRBV29-1 with TRBJ2-2; TRBD2 is a possible D gene (5 bases). The ends were cut back, 2 bases at V and 5 bases at J, with 15 bases in the middle. This CDR3 comprises 15 residues. The germline V gene encodes CDR1 SQVTM and CDR2 ANQGSEA. CDR3 in DNA: TGCAGCGTTGAAAGGGCGGAGAGGAGGACCGGGGAGCTGTTTTTT. Translated, it gives CSVERAERRTGELFF.

This chain joins TRBV7-2 and TRBJ2-3, with D tentatively TRBD2 (6 bases). The CDR3 loop spans 15 amino acids. Per germline, CDR1 SGHTA and CDR2 FQGNSA. V lost 5 bases, J lost 0 bases, and 12 bases lay in between. CDR3 in DNA: TGTGCCAGCAGCGTCGGACTAACTAGCACAGATACGCAGTATTTT. The encoded protein is CASSVGLTSTDTQYF. Supplemented by reference TRBV7-2 and TRBJ2-3, the full variable domain reads GAGVSQSPSNKVTEKGKDVELRCDPISGHTALYWYRQSLGQGLEFLIYFQGNSAPDKSGLPSDRFSAERTGGSVSTLTIQRTQQEDSAVYLCASSVGLTSTDTQYFGPGTRLTVL.

The chain links TRBV5-4 to TRBJ2-1; perhaps TRBD2 as D (5 bases). Germline V gene data show CDR1 as SGHNT and CDR2 as YYREEE (reference sequence). V was shortened by 4 bases and J by 6 bases, with 14 bases between the two germline ends. The CDR3 length is 14 residues. CDR3 residues: CASSLILGSNEQFF. CDR3 bases: TGTGCCAGCAGCCTAATACTAGGTTCCAATGAGCAGTTCTTC.

A few counts support this clone. The chain joins TRBV5-1 to TRBJ2-2; 9 bases fit TRBD2. Germline CDR1 SGHRS, CDR2 YFSETQ. CDR3 length: 17 amino acids. V trimming: 0 bases; J trimming: 5 bases; junction bases outside the gene matches: 8. The CDR3 reads CASSLALAGVATGELFF. In nucleotides, the CDR3 is TGCGCCAGCAGCTTGGCCTTAGCGGGAGTGGCTACCGGGGAGCTGTTTTTT.

The chain uses TRBV9 and TRBJ2-2; 7 positions match TRBD1. The germline V gene has CDR1 SGDLS and CDR2 YYNGEE. This CDR3 has 15 residues. With V trimmed by 3 bases and J by 5 bases, 7 bases remained unmatched. This CDR3 reads CASSDPAGGTGELFF. The CDR3 DNA follows: TGTGCCAGCAGCGATCCTGCAGGGGGTACCGGGGAGCTGTTTTTT.

The gene calls are TRBV7-4 and TRBJ2-3; no definite D call. The CDR3 runs 17 residues. V was pared by 1 base and J by 3 bases, with 17 bases between. CDR1 and CDR2 (germline): SGHVT, SQSDAQ. The CDR3 DNA reads TGTGCCAGCAGCTTAGTTTATTGGGCAGTATCAACAGATACGCAGTATTTT. Translated: CASSLVYWAVSTDTQYF.

V and J are TRBV9 and TRBJ2-7, with 8 bases fitting TRBD2. This CDR3 spans 16 amino acids. Germline V lookup: CDR1 SGDLS, CDR2 YYNGEE. Unmatched junction bases numbered 15, after V lost 7 bases and J lost 3 bases. In DNA, the CDR3 is TGTGCCAGCGGCCCCCGCGGAACAGCGGGGGACTACGAGCAGTACTTC. This sequence encodes CASGPRGTAGDYEQYF.

This chain uses TRBV13 with TRBJ2-7; 7 bases are a match to TRBD2. Germline CDR1 is PRHDT and CDR2 is FYEKMQ (reference sequence). The CDR3 is 20 residues long. The ends lost 1 base at V and 9 bases at J; junction bases unmatched: 27. CDR3 sequence reads: CASSLAAQRGDGGRIDAQYF. The DNA of the CDR3 is TGTGCCAGCAGCTTAGCCGCGCAACGGGGGGACGGCGGTCGGATCGACGCGCAGTACTTC.

The chain carries TRBV30 and TRBJ2-5, with D unresolved. Judging by the DNA end, TRBJ2-7 fits better; the J call may be wrong. Germline CDR1 reads GTSNPN; CDR2 reads SVGIG (reference sequence). The CDR3 consists of 13 residues. The chain's CDR3 is CAWSVKARNEQYF. The CDR3 DNA reads TGTGCCTGGAGTGTCAAAGCGAGGAACGAGCAGTACTTC.

This clone has a handful of counts. J is TRBJ2-5 and V is TRBV5-4; the match to TRBD2 covers 8 bases. This CDR3 is 15 amino acids long. Germline CDR1 SGHNT, CDR2 YYREEE (reference sequence). V lost 0 bases, J lost 1 base, and 2 bases stayed unmatched. The chain's CDR3 is CASSLAGGIQETQYF. The CDR3 DNA is TGTGCCAGCAGCTTGGCGGGGGGGATCCAAGAGACCCAGTACTTC.

J is TRBJ1-1 and V is TRBV6-1; TRBD1 is a possible D gene (5 bases). The CDR3 runs to 14 residues. The ends were cut back, 6 bases at V and 3 bases at J, with 14 bases in the middle. Germline V lookup: CDR1 MNHNS, CDR2 SASEGT. CDR3 in DNA: TGTGCCAGCAGCTTAGACAGCGTGCACACTGAAGCTTTCTTT. Translation gives CASSLDSVHTEAFF.

This clone has a handful of counts. This chain uses TRBV6-6 with TRBJ2-1; 7 nucleotides line up with TRBD2. V lost 6 bases and J lost 1; bases outside the gene matches: 6. The germline CDR1 and CDR2 sequences are MNHNY and SVGAGI (reference sequence). The CDR3 runs 15 residues. The CDR3 DNA reads TGTGCCAGCAGCGGTAGCGGGCGGTCCTACAATGAGCAGTTCTTC. Protein: CASSGSGRSYNEQFF.

The chain couples TRBV29-1 to TRBJ2-7, with a tentative D call TRBD2 (6 bases). Germline CDR1 SQVTM, CDR2 ANQGSEA. V gave up 5 bases and J gave up 7 bases, with 18 bases separating them. The CDR3 runs 13 residues. CDR3 amino acids: CSVRSTTAGEQYF. In DNA, the CDR3 is TGCAGCGTTAGAAGCACTACGGCGGGGGAGCAGTACTTC.

The CDR3, as DNA: TGTGCCAGCAGCCAAGATAGGGGGCTTGAGCAGTTCTTC. It is translated as CASSQDRGLEQFF. The V gene is TRBV14, the J gene TRBJ2-1, with 7 nucleotides matching TRBD1. J lost 9 bases, V lost 0 bases, and 2 bases had no gene match. Germline loops: CDR1 SGHDN, CDR2 FVKESK. The CDR3 has 13 amino acids.